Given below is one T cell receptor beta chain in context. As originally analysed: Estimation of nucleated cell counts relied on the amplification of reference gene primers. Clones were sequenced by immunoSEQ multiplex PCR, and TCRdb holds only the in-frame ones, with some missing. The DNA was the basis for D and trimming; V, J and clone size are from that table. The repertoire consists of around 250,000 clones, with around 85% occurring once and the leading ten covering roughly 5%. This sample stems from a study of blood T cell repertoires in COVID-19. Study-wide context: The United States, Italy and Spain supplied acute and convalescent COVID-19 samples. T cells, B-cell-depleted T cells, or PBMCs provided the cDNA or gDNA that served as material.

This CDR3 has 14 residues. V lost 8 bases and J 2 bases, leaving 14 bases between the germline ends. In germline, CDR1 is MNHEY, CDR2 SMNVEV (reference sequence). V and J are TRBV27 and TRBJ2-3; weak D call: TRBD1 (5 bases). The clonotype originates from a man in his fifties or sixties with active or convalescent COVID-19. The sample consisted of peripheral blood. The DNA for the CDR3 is TGTGCCAGCTCCTTTGTGGGGCCCACAGATACGCAGTATTTT. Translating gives CASSFVGPTDTQYF.